This T cell receptor (beta chain) was sequenced during a study of technical replicates of blood from a handful of donors. The CDR3 extends over 16 amino acids. The germline V and J ends were trimmed by 5 bases and 3 bases, with 20 bases remaining between them. CDR1 and CDR2 from the germline V gene are SGHNT and YYREEE (reference sequence). Using immunoSEQ multiplex PCR, the repertoire was profiled, and TCRdb retains in-frame clones only, with some absent. The sample includes around 70,000 clones, around 93% seen only once; the top ten take 0.25% to 0.3%. The rearrangement uses TRBV5-4 and TRBJ1-1; maybe TRBD1 (5 bases). This TCR was sampled from a human donor in good health. What was sequenced was T cells isolated from PBMCs. As DNA, the CDR3 is TGTGCCAGCAGTTTCGGGGACTCTTCTTACGACACTGAAGCTTTCTTT. Protein product: CASSFGDSSYDTEAFF.